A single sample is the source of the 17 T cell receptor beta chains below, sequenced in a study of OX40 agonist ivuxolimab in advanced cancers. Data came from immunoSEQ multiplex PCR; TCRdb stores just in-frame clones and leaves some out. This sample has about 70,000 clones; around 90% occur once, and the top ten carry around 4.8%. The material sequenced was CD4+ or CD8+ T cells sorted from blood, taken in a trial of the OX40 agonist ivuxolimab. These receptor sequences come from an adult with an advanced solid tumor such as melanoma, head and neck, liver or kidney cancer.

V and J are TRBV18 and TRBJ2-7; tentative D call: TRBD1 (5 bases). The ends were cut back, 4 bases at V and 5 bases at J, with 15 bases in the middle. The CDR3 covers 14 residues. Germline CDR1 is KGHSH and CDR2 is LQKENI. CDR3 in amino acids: CASSRAGALDEQYF. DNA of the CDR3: TGTGCCAGCTCACGGGCTGGGGCCCTCGACGAGCAGTACTTC.

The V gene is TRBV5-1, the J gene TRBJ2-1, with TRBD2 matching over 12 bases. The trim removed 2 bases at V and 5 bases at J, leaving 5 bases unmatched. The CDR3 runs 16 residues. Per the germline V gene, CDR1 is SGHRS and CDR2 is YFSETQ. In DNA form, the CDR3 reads TGCGCCAGCAGCTTCAACCTAGCGGGAGGGGACAATGAGCAGTTCTTC. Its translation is CASSFNLAGGDNEQFF.

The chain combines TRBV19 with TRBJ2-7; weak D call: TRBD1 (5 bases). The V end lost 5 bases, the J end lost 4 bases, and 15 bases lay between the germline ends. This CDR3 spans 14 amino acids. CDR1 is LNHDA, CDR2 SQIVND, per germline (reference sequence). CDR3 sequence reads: CASSSRTRSYEQYF. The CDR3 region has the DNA TGTGCCAGTAGTTCCCGGACAAGATCATACGAGCAGTACTTC.

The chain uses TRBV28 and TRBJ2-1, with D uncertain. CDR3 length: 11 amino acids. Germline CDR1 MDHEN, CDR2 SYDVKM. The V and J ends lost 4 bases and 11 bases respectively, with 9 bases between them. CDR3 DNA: TGTGCCAGCAGTTCTCAGCGCAAGCAGTTCTTC. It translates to CASSSQRKQFF.

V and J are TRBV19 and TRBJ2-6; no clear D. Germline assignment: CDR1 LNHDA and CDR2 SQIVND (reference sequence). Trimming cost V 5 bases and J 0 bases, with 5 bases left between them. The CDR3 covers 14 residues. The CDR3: CASSSNSGANVLTF. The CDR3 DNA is TGTGCCAGTAGTTCGAACTCTGGGGCCAACGTCCTGACTTTC.

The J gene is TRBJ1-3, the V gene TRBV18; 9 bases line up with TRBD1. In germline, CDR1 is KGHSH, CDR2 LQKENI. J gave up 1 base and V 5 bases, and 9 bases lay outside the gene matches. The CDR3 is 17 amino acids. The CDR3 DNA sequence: TGTGCCAGCTCAACGTCCGGGACAGGGAGTTCTGGAAACACCATATATTTT. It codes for CASSTSGTGSSGNTIYF.

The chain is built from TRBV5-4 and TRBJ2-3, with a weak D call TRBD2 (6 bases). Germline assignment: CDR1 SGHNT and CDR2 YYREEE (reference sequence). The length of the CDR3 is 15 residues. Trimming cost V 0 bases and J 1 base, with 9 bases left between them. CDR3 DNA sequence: TGTGCCAGCAGCTTGGCGGGAGTGGGCACAGATACGCAGTATTTT. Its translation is CASSLAGVGTDTQYF. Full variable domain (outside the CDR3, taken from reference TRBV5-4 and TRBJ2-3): ETGVTQSPTHLIKTRGQQVTLRCSSQSGHNTVSWYQQALGQGPQFIFQYYREEENGRGNFPPRFSGLQFPNYSSELNVNALELDDSALYLCASSLAGVGTDTQYFGPGTRLTVL.

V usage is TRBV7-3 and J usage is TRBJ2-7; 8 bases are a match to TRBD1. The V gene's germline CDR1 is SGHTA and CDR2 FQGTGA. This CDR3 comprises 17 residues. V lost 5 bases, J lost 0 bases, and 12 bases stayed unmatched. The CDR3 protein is CASSPLSPGTGSYEQYF. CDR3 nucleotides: TGTGCCAGCAGCCCCCTTTCGCCTGGGACAGGCTCCTACGAGCAGTACTTC.

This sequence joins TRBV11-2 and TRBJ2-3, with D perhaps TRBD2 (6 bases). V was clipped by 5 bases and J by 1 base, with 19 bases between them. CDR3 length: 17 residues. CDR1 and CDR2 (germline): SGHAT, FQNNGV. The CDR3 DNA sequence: TGTGCCAGCAGCCCCCGACCGGGGGTGGGGGGCACAGATACGCAGTATTTT. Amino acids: CASSPRPGVGGTDTQYF.

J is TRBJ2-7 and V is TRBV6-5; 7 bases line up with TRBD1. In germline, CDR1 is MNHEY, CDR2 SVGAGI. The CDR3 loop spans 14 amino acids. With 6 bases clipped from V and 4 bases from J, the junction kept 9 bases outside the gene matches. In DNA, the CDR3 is TGTGCCAGCAGGATTCCGGGACAGCGGTACGAGCAGTACTTC. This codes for CASRIPGQRYEQYF.

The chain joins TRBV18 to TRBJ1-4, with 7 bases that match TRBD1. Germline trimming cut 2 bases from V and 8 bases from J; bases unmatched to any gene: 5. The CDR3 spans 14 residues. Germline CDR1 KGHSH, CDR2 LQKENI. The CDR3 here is CASSPSTGSEKLFF. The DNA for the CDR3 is TGTGCCAGCTCACCATCGACAGGGTCCGAAAAACTGTTTTTT.

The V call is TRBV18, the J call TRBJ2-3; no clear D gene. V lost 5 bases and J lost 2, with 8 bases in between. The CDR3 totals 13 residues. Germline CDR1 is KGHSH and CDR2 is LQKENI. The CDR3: CASSTTLTDTQYF. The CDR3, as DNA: TGTGCCAGCTCAACGACACTCACAGATACGCAGTATTTT. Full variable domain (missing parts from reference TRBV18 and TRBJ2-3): NAGVMQNPRHLVRRRGQEARLRCSPMKGHSHVYWYRQLPEEGLKFMVYLQKENIIDESGMPKERFSAEFPKEGPSILRIQQVVRGDSAAYFCASSTTLTDTQYFGPGTRLTVL.

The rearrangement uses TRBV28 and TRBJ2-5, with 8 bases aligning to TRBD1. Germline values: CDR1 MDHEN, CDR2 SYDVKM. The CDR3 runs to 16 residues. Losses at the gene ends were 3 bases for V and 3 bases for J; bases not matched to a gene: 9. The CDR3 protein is CASSFSLGTGEETQYF. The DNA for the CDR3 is TGTGCCAGCAGTTTCTCTCTAGGGACAGGTGAAGAGACCCAGTACTTC.

CDR3 sequence: CSARDGVEQFF. The CDR3 region has the DNA TGCAGTGCTAGAGATGGCGTTGAGCAGTTCTTC. The chain is built from TRBV20-1 and TRBJ2-1; D unresolved. V dropped 0 bases and J dropped 9 bases, with 6 bases sitting between them. From germline, CDR1 is DFQATT and CDR2 SNEGSKA (reference sequence). The CDR3 consists of 11 residues.

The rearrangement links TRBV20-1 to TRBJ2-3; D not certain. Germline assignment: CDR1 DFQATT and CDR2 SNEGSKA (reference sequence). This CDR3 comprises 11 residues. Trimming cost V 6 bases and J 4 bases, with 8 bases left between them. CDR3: CSAELSDTQYF. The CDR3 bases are TGCAGTGCCGAACTCTCAGATACGCAGTATTTT.

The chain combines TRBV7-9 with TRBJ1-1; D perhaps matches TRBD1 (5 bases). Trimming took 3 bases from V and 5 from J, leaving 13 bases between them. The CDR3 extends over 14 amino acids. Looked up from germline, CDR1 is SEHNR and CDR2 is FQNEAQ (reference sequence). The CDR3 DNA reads TGTGCCAGCAGCTTCCCAGGGAGTAAGACTGAAGCTTTCTTT. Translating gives CASSFPGSKTEAFF.

The CDR3 loop reads CASSNTGGLTQYF. CDR3 DNA: TGTGCCAGTAGTAATACCGGGGGGCTTACGCAGTATTTT. J is TRBJ2-3 and V is TRBV19, with D perhaps TRBD2 (7 bases). CDR1 is LNHDA and CDR2 is SQIVND in the germline V gene (reference sequence). This CDR3 has 13 residues. With 4 bases removed from V and 8 bases from J, the gap between germline ends came to 13 bases. The variable domain in full, completed from reference TRBV19 and TRBJ2-3, reads DGGITQSPKYLFRKEGQNVTLSCEQNLNHDAMYWYRQDPGQGLRLIYYSQIVNDFQKGDIAEGYSVSREKKESFPLTVTSAQKNPTAFYLCASSNTGGLTQYFGPGTRLTVL.